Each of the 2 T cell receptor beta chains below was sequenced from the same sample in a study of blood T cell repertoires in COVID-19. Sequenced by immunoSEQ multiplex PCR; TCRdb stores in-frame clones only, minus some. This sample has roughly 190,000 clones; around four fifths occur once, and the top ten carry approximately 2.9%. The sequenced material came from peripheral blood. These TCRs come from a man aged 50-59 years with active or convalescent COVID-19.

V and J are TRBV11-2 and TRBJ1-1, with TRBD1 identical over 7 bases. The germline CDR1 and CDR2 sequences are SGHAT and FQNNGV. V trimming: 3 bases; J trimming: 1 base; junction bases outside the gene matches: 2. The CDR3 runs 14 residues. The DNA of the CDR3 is TGTGCCAGCAGCTTCGGGACAGCGAACACTGAAGCTTTCTTT. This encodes CASSFGTANTEAFF.

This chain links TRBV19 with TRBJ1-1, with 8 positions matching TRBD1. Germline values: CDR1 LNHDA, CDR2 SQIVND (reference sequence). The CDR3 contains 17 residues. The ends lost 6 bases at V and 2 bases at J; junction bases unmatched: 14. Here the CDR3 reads CASRSFPGQATNTEAFF. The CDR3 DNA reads TGTGCCAGTAGGAGCTTCCCGGGACAGGCCACAAACACTGAAGCTTTCTTT. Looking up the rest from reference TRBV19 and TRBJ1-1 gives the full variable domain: DGGITQSPKYLFRKEGQNVTLSCEQNLNHDAMYWYRQDPGQGLRLIYYSQIVNDFQKGDIAEGYSVSREKKESFPLTVTSAQKNPTAFYLCASRSFPGQATNTEAFFGQGTRLTVV.